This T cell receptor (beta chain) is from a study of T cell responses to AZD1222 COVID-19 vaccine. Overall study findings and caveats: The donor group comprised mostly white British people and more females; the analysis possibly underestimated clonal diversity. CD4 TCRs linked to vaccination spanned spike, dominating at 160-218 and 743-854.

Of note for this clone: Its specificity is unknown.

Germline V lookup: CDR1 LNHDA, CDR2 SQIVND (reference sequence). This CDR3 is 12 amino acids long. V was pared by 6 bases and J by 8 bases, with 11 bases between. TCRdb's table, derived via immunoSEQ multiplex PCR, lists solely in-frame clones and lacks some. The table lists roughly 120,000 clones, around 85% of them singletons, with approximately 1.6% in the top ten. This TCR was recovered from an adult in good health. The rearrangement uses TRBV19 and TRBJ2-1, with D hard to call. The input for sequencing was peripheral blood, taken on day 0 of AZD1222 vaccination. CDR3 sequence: CASRNSRHEQFF. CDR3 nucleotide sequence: TGTGCCAGTAGGAATAGTAGGCATGAGCAGTTCTTC.